This T cell receptor (beta chain) was profiled in a study of CD8 T cells in Susac syndrome. Random hexamers were used to reverse transcribe an amount of about 0.5 to 1 ug RNA. TCR beta CDR3 was amplified by immunoSEQ covering 54 Vbeta and 13 Jbeta. TCRdb re-analysed the immunoSEQ multiplex PCR reads in MiXCR, keeping a single row per CDR3 protein. The table lists more than 250,000 distinct CDR3 sequences, roughly nine tenths of them singletons. The germline CDR1 and CDR2 sequences are SEHNR and FQNEAQ (reference sequence). The CDR3 extends over 12 amino acids. The V end lost 6 bases, the J end lost 9 bases, and 11 bases lay between the germline ends.

The chain uses TRBV7-9 and TRBJ2-2, with D possibly TRBD2 on 5 matching bases. The TCR was taken from a human donor with multiple sclerosis. The sequenced sample was CD4+ T cells from PBMCs. CDR3: CASRWETRELFF. The DNA for the CDR3 is TGTGCCAGCAGGTGGGAGACAAGGGAGCTGTTTTTT.